The clone carrying this TCR beta chain has just a few counts. TCRdb re-called the 5' RACE reads through MiXCR, storing one row per CDR3 protein. In the table there are tens of thousands of distinct CDR3 sequences, around 30% of which are singletons. Memory CD4+ cells were defined as CD4+CD45RO+CD25-. Unmatched junction bases numbered 12, after V lost 6 bases and J lost 6 bases. The CDR3 has 15 amino acids. From germline, CDR1 is MGHRA and CDR2 YSYEKL. J is TRBJ2-7 and V is TRBV4-1; the match to TRBD2 covers 9 bases. The sequenced sample was memory CD4+ T cells sorted from a lymph node. Subset noted: memory CD4+ T cells, CD4+CD45RO+CD25-. This TCR derives from a female donor with breast cancer. CDR3 residues: CASRTRTSEWSEQYF. The CDR3 nucleotides are TGCGCCAGCAGAACCAGGACTAGCGAGTGGAGCGAGCAGTACTTC.